Presented here are 27 T cell receptor beta chains from one specimen sequenced in a study of OX40 agonist ivuxolimab in advanced cancers. Receptor libraries were prepared by the immunoSEQ multiplex PCR assay. What TCRdb holds here is the immuneACCESS table cut down to in-frame rearrangements. Part of the clones is not present; checked against another copy, under half of the missing clones reflect an unresolved V gene, and the others are unexplained. Counted in this sample were some 50,000 clones; about 80% of them appeared once. Around 1.6% of the sample is in the top ten clones. Here the sequenced sample was CD4+ or CD8+ T cells sorted from blood, taken in a trial of the OX40 agonist ivuxolimab. These receptors were collected from an adult with an advanced solid tumor such as melanoma, head and neck, liver or kidney cancer.

In DNA form, the CDR3 reads TGTGCCAGCAGCTTGGTGGGGGGAAACACCATATATTTT. It translates to CASSLVGGNTIYF. The chain is built from TRBV5-6 and TRBJ1-3; D remains ambiguous. CDR1 and CDR2 (germline): SGHDT, YYEEEE. This CDR3 is 13 amino acids long. The V and J ends lost 0 bases and 4 bases respectively, with 5 bases between them.

The chain has TRBV6-6 and TRBJ2-2; 11 bases match TRBD2. CDR3 length: 16 residues. V gave up 7 bases and J gave up 4 bases; unmatched junction bases: 8. Germline V gene sequence: CDR1 MNHNY, CDR2 SVGAGI (reference sequence). Written as DNA, the CDR3 is TGTGCCAGCAATCCCACCGGGACTAGCGGCACCGGGGAGCTGTTTTTT. Residues: CASNPTGTSGTGELFF.

The chain links TRBV7-2 to TRBJ2-3; no clear D gene. The CDR3 spans 14 residues. V was shortened by 2 bases and J by 3 bases, with 9 bases between the two germline ends. In germline, CDR1 is SGHTA, CDR2 FQGNSA. The CDR3: CASSLSYGTDTQYF. CDR3 in DNA: TGTGCCAGCAGCTTAAGCTACGGAACAGATACGCAGTATTTT.

This sequence joins TRBV5-4 and TRBJ1-4, with 7 bases that match TRBD1. V shed 5 bases and J 3 bases; nucleotides not matched to a gene: 13. CDR1 SGHNT and CDR2 YYREEE come from the germline V gene (reference sequence). This CDR3 contains 17 residues. The chain's CDR3 is CASRKLDSGGPNEKLFF. The CDR3 nucleotides are TGTGCCAGCAGAAAATTGGATTCAGGGGGGCCTAATGAAAAACTGTTTTTT.

This chain connects TRBV7-9 to TRBJ2-7, with 15 bases lining up with TRBD2. This CDR3 comprises 18 residues. V was pared by 5 bases and J by 3 bases, with 11 bases of the junction left unmatched. Germline-derived CDR1 and CDR2 are SEHNR and FQNEAQ (reference sequence). CDR3 loop: CASSRGLAGGSYIYEQYF. CDR3 bases: TGTGCCAGCAGCCGGGGACTAGCGGGAGGTTCGTATATCTACGAGCAGTACTTC.

The chain uses TRBV5-4 and TRBJ2-7; D not certain. Germline lookup yields CDR1 SGHNT and CDR2 YYREEE (reference sequence). Trimming left V 0 bases short and J 6 bases short, with 16 bases between. This CDR3 spans 15 amino acids. In nucleotides, the CDR3 is TGTGCCAGCAGCTTGGGTTCCCTGACGGCCTCCGAGCAGTACTTC. It is translated as CASSLGSLTASEQYF.

V gene TRBV5-1 combines with J gene TRBJ2-3; 8 positions agree with TRBD2. The CDR3 spans 16 residues. Germline assignment: CDR1 SGHRS and CDR2 YFSETQ. J gave up 3 bases and V 4 bases, and 10 bases lay outside the gene matches. The CDR3 loop reads CASSPQIAGTTDTQYF. In DNA form, the CDR3 reads TGCGCCAGCAGCCCCCAGATAGCGGGGACTACAGATACGCAGTATTTT.

The V and J genes are TRBV28 and TRBJ2-2; possible D gene TRBD1, 7 bases. Trimming shortened V by 2 bases and J by 6 bases, and 13 bases separated the two germline ends. The CDR3 is made up of 15 amino acids. CDR1 is MDHEN, CDR2 SYDVKM, per germline. The CDR3 coding sequence is TGTGCCAGCAGTTTAGCAGGGGGGCAGGCCGGGGAGCTGTTTTTT. This codes for CASSLAGGQAGELFF.

The chain recombines TRBV19 with TRBJ2-3; no clear D gene. The CDR3 has 13 residues. V lost 2 bases and J lost 1, with 4 bases in between. Per germline, CDR1 LNHDA and CDR2 SQIVND (reference sequence). DNA of the CDR3: TGTGCCAGTAGTATACAGGGCACAGATACGCAGTATTTT. Translated, it gives CASSIQGTDTQYF.

V is TRBV28 and J is TRBJ1-2; no definite D call. V lost 6 bases and J 8 bases, leaving 19 bases between the germline ends. Germline CDR1 is MDHEN and CDR2 is SYDVKM. The CDR3 sequence is 14 residues long. CDR3 sequence: CASRPPGVPRGYTF. In nucleotides, the CDR3 is TGTGCCAGCAGACCCCCCGGGGTCCCTAGAGGCTACACCTTC.

The chain has TRBV9 and TRBJ2-3; the match to TRBD2 covers 8 bases. This CDR3 is 15 amino acids long. Germline trimming cut 3 bases from V and 1 base from J; bases unmatched to any gene: 4. Germline-derived CDR1 and CDR2 are SGDLS and YYNGEE. CDR3 sequence reads: CASSGSGGGTDTQYF. The DNA for the CDR3 is TGTGCCAGCAGCGGCTCGGGAGGGGGCACAGATACGCAGTATTTT. The full variable domain, in which reference TRBV9 and TRBJ2-3 provide the parts outside the CDR3, is DSGVTQTPKHLITATGQRVTLRCSPRSGDLSVYWYQQSLDQGLQFLIQYYNGEERAKGNILERFSAQQFPDLHSELNLSSLELGDSALYFCASSGSGGGTDTQYFGPGTRLTVL.

This clone ranks as medium-sized. This sequence joins TRBV11-2 and TRBJ1-3; TRBD1 matches 7 bases. CDR1 and CDR2 (germline): SGHAT, FQNNGV. This CDR3 region has 16 residues. Losses at the gene ends were 4 bases for V and 4 bases for J; bases not matched to a gene: 10. The DNA of the CDR3 is TGTGCCAGCAGCTCCTTGAAGGGGGCGCTGGGAAACACCATATATTTT. It is translated as CASSSLKGALGNTIYF.

The rearrangement uses TRBV7-2 and TRBJ2-7; D unresolved. CDR1 and CDR2 (germline): SGHTA, FQGNSA. Deletions cut 5 bases from V and 7 bases from J, with 12 bases between. The CDR3 is 12 residues long. For the CDR3, the DNA is TGTGCCAGCAGCCCAACCCTGGGGGAGCAGTACTTC. This codes for CASSPTLGEQYF.

V gene TRBV28 combines with J gene TRBJ1-2; D is uncertain. This CDR3 contains 14 residues. V was pared by 2 bases and J by 2 bases, with 9 bases between. CDR1 and CDR2 from the germline V gene are MDHEN and SYDVKM. This CDR3 is CASSLNAENYGYTF. The CDR3 nucleotides are TGTGCCAGCAGTTTAAACGCAGAGAACTATGGCTACACCTTC.

This clone showed up just once. The J gene is TRBJ1-3, the V gene TRBV30; 10 positions agree with TRBD1. This CDR3 comprises 13 residues. Trimming removed 0 bases from V and 8 bases from J; junction bases left unmatched: 1. The germline V gene encodes CDR1 GTSNPN and CDR2 SVGIG (reference sequence). The CDR3 reads CAWSVGQGDTIYF. The CDR3 DNA follows: TGTGCCTGGAGTGTAGGACAGGGGGACACCATATATTTT.

This clone has a handful of counts. The chain combines TRBV11-2 with TRBJ2-3; D ambiguous. CDR1 is SGHAT, CDR2 FQNNGV, per germline. The length of the CDR3 is 14 residues. V gave up 5 bases and J gave up 0 bases, with 9 bases separating them. The CDR3 sequence: CASSPWGSTDTQYF. The CDR3 DNA is TGTGCCAGCAGCCCTTGGGGTAGCACAGATACGCAGTATTTT.

This rearrangement joins TRBV7-2 to TRBJ2-1; 11 bases are a match to TRBD1. CDR3 length: 14 amino acids. The J segment lost 7 bases and the V segment lost 5 bases, leaving 4 bases of the junction unmatched. Per the germline V gene, CDR1 is SGHTA and CDR2 is FQGNSA. CDR3: CASSPGQGGNEQFF. The DNA of the CDR3 is TGTGCCAGCAGCCCGGGACAGGGGGGGAATGAGCAGTTCTTC.

A few counts support this clone. The chain uses TRBV12-5 and TRBJ2-2, with D perhaps TRBD1 or TRBD2 (7 bases each). V dropped 3 bases and J dropped 6 bases, with 17 bases sitting between them. Looked up from germline, CDR1 is LGHNT and CDR2 is FRNRAP. The CDR3 runs to 16 residues. The CDR3 region is CASGLSTGRGAGELFF. The DNA for the CDR3 is TGTGCTAGTGGTTTATCGACAGGGAGGGGAGCCGGGGAGCTGTTTTTT.

V is TRBV18 and J is TRBJ2-7; TRBD1 aligns across 8 bases. Germline V gene data show CDR1 as KGHSH and CDR2 as LQKENI. The CDR3 is 16 residues long. Germline trimming cut 1 base from V and 3 bases from J; bases unmatched to any gene: 8. The CDR3 DNA reads TGTGCCAGCTCACCACTCCCTAGGACAGGGTTCTACGAGCAGTACTTC. Translating gives CASSPLPRTGFYEQYF.

The gene calls are TRBV9 and TRBJ2-5, with 11 bases lining up with TRBD2. V lost 5 bases and J lost 4; bases outside the gene matches: 13. The germline V gene has CDR1 SGDLS and CDR2 YYNGEE. This CDR3 is 17 amino acids long. The CDR3 region is CASSSASIAGGGETQYF. CDR3 DNA: TGTGCCAGCAGTTCCGCCTCCATAGCGGGAGGGGGAGAGACCCAGTACTTC.

The chain couples TRBV7-2 to TRBJ2-7; the match to TRBD1 covers 10 bases. This CDR3 contains 16 residues. The V gene end was trimmed by 2 bases and the J gene end by 1 base; junction bases not matched to a gene: 5. CDR1 and CDR2 from the germline V gene are SGHTA and FQGNSA. The CDR3 loop reads CASSLQGTGVSYEQYF. The CDR3, as DNA: TGTGCCAGCAGCTTACAAGGGACAGGGGTTTCCTACGAGCAGTACTTC.

The chain is built from TRBV28 and TRBJ1-4; D ambiguous. CDR3 length: 10 amino acids. Germline CDR1 is MDHEN and CDR2 is SYDVKM. V gave up 6 bases and J gave up 8 bases, with 4 bases separating them. DNA for the CDR3: TGTGCCAGCAGCAGGGAAAAACTGTTTTTT. Translating it yields CASSREKLFF.

The rearrangement uses TRBV10-1 and TRBJ2-3; no clear D. With 6 bases removed from V and 3 bases from J, the gap between germline ends came to 13 bases. CDR3 length equals 14 residues. The germline CDR1 and CDR2 sequences are WNHNN and SYGVQD (reference sequence). CDR3 coding DNA: TGCGCCAGCAGCCTCCGGGCCACTACAGATACGCAGTATTTT. Translated: CASSLRATTDTQYF.

About this clone itself: The same CDR3 can be traced to other DNA sequences in this sample. The rearrangement links TRBV7-2 to TRBJ2-1; tentative D call: TRBD1 (6 bases). Germline CDR1 SGHTA, CDR2 FQGNSA. With 4 bases removed from V and 0 bases from J, the gap between germline ends came to 10 bases. This CDR3 has 15 amino acids. CDR3 residues: CASSSQGSSYNEQFF. In DNA form, the CDR3 reads TGTGCCAGCAGCTCCCAGGGGAGCTCCTACAATGAGCAGTTCTTC. Based on the CDR3 plus reference TRBV7-2 and TRBJ2-1, the full variable domain is GAGVSQSPSNKVTEKGKDVELRCDPISGHTALYWYRQSLGQGLEFLIYFQGNSAPDKSGLPSDRFSAERTGGSVSTLTIQRTQQEDSAVYLCASSSQGSSYNEQFFGPGTRLTVL.

This clone was found once. The chain employs TRBV6-1 and TRBJ1-2; D is ambiguous. The ends were cut back, 7 bases at V and 0 bases at J, with 15 bases in the middle. The CDR3 is 15 amino acids. CDR1 is MNHNS and CDR2 is SASEGT in the germline V gene. CDR3 sequence reads: CASKELASPNYGYTF. In DNA form, the CDR3 reads TGTGCCAGCAAGGAGTTGGCCAGTCCTAACTATGGCTACACCTTC.

This chain uses TRBV10-3 with TRBJ1-2, with 7 bases matching TRBD1. The trim removed 6 bases at V and 2 bases at J, leaving 6 bases unmatched. CDR1 ENHRY and CDR2 SYGVKD come from the germline V gene. The CDR3 is 14 amino acids. For the CDR3, the DNA is TGTGCCATCAGCGAGGGACAGAACAACTATGGCTACACCTTC. As protein: CAISEGQNNYGYTF.

The gene calls are TRBV5-1 and TRBJ2-3, with a tentative D call TRBD1 (5 bases). CDR1 is SGHRS and CDR2 is YFSETQ in the germline V gene. V lost 7 bases and J lost 1, with 22 bases in between. This CDR3 spans 17 amino acids. CDR3 nucleotide sequence: TGCGCCAGCGGACCACTACCGACAGTAATCGGCACAGATACGCAGTATTTT. Translating it yields CASGPLPTVIGTDTQYF.